This T cell receptor (beta chain) was recorded in a study of blood T cell repertoires in COVID-19. Across the whole study: T cells, B-cell-depleted T cells, or PBMCs supplied cDNA or gDNA.

Source study methods: Amplification of reference gene primers was used by the study to estimate nucleated cell counts. Using immunoSEQ multiplex PCR, the repertoire was profiled, and TCRdb retains in-frame clones only, with some absent. V and J calls and clone size are copied from that table; D and trimming were computed from the DNA. The table records 400,000 or so clones, more than 75% of them present only once. The CDR3 loop spans 14 amino acids. Per the germline V gene, CDR1 is MGHRA and CDR2 is YSYEKL. J lost 2 bases, V lost 2 bases, and 2 bases had no gene match. The TCR originated in a human donor in a cohort sampled during active COVID-19. This rearrangement joins TRBV4-1 to TRBJ1-2; 7 positions agree with TRBD1. The specimen sequenced was peripheral blood. The CDR3 nucleotides are TGCGCCAGCAGCCAATTACAGGGGAACTATGGCTACACCTTC. Protein sequence: CASSQLQGNYGYTF.